This is a list of T cell receptor beta chains from one sample in a study of blood T cell dynamics during melanoma immunotherapy. Generated by immunoSEQ multiplex PCR, the TCRdb table keeps only in-frame clones and is missing some. Seen here are about 16,000 clones, approximately 94% observed once, and the top ten hold around 0.2%. This specimen consisted of effector memory CD8+ T cells from blood, obtained from a patient treated with checkpoint blockade. The receptors were sampled from a human donor with melanoma. CDR3s include the opening cysteine and the closing phenylalanine or tryptophan. D genes are given only for firm matches. The listing skips clone size in some rows; elsewhere it reads once, few, many or a size class.

TRBJ1-1,-,-,TRBV6-6,CASSYSIDAPNTEAFF,TGTGCCAGCAGTTACTCGATCGACGCCCCGAACACTGAAGCTTTCTTT
TRBJ2-7,-,TRBD2,TRBV11-2,CASLGAGHPSRGGEQYF,TGTGCCAGCCTGGGGGCCGGACACCCGAGTCGGGGGGGCGAGCAGTACTTC
TRBJ2-1,-,-,TRBV7-9,CASSLVRTDNEQFF,TGTGCCAGCAGCTTGGTGAGGACAGACAATGAGCAGTTCTTC
TRBJ2-1,-,-,TRBV10-3,CAIRTEGYNEQFF,TGTGCCATCAGGACGGAGGGCTACAATGAGCAGTTCTTC
TRBJ2-1,once,-,TRBV6-1,CASSGGFGQGGYNEQFF,TGTGCCAGCAGTGGAGGTTTTGGGCAGGGGGGCTACAATGAGCAGTTCTTC
TRBJ2-3,once,TRBD2,TRBV6-6,CASIGTSGKVTDTQYF,TGTGCCAGCATCGGGACTAGCGGGAAGGTGACAGATACGCAGTATTTT
TRBJ2-1,-,-,TRBV7-2,CASSPEGGSYNEQFF,TGTGCCAGCAGCCCCGAGGGAGGATCCTACAATGAGCAGTTCTTC
TRBJ1-1,once,-,TRBV2,CASGGGEAFF,TGTGCCAGCGGAGGGGGTGAAGCTTTCTTT
TRBJ2-3,-,-,TRBV28,CASSPRGWGQYF,TGTGCCAGCAGTCCCCGGGGGTGGGGGCAGTATTTT
TRBJ2-3,-,-,TRBV7-8,CASSLGDSRTDTQYF,TGTGCCAGCAGCTTAGGGGATTCCCGCACAGATACGCAGTATTTT
TRBJ1-4,-,-,TRBV2,CASIPTYRDSGEKLFF,TGTGCCAGCATTCCCACTTACAGGGACTCAGGGGAAAAACTGTTTTTT
TRBJ2-7,-,TRBD2,TRBV27,CASSLGLAGTYEQYF,TGTGCCAGCAGCCTGGGACTAGCGGGAACCTACGAGCAGTACTTC
TRBJ2-1,-,-,TRBV4-1,CASSQDLAEQFF,TGCGCCAGCAGCCAAGATTTGGCTGAGCAGTTCTTC
TRBJ1-2,-,TRBD1,TRBV15,CATRPGQGASDYGYTF,TGTGCCACCAGACCGGGACAGGGGGCTTCCGACTATGGCTACACCTTC
TRBJ1-5,-,-,TRBV27,CASSPLGGHQHF,TGTGCCAGCAGTCCCCTCGGGGGACATCAGCATTTT
TRBJ2-7,once,TRBD1,TRBV7-3,CASSPTGTGGEQYF,TGTGCCAGCAGCCCAACCGGGACAGGGGGCGAGCAGTACTTC
TRBJ2-7,once,-,TRBV5-6,CASSLSSREQYF,TGTGCCAGCAGCTTGTCTAGTCGCGAGCAGTACTTC
TRBJ2-1,-,-,TRBV7-9,CASSGPEAPAYNEQFF,TGTGCCAGCAGCGGACCCGAAGCGCCCGCCTACAATGAGCAGTTCTTC
TRBJ2-7,-,-,TRBV7-9,CASSLAIGEQYF,TGTGCCAGCAGCTTAGCGATAGGCGAGCAGTACTTC
TRBJ2-7,-,-,TRBV27,CASARAARGSYEQYF,TGTGCCAGCGCACGGGCAGCCCGCGGTTCCTACGAGCAGTACTTC
TRBJ2-2,-,-,TRBV5-5,CASSWVSNGELFF,TGTGCCAGCAGCTGGGTCAGTAACGGGGAGCTGTTTTTT
TRBJ2-1,-,TRBD1,TRBV28,CASSQPLTGASSYNEQFF,TGTGCCAGCAGCCAACCCCTGACAGGGGCCAGCTCCTACAATGAGCAGTTCTTC
TRBJ2-2,-,TRBD1,TRBV7-3,CASSLVPGTGGTGELFF,TGTGCCAGCAGCTTAGTTCCCGGGACAGGGGGCACCGGGGAGCTGTTTTTT
TRBJ2-7,-,TRBD2,TRBV6-1,CASSEVASGSHEQYF,TGTGCCAGCAGTGAAGTTGCTAGCGGGAGCCACGAGCAGTACTTC
TRBJ1-1,-,-,TRBV15,CATSSPPFRGGEAFF,TGTGCCACCAGCAGCCCTCCATTCAGGGGCGGTGAAGCTTTCTTT
TRBJ2-1,-,-,TRBV6-1,CASSDGFSLLNNEQFF,TGTGCCAGCAGTGACGGATTTAGCCTGCTGAACAATGAGCAGTTCTTC
TRBJ2-3,-,-,TRBV29-1,CSADSATSTDTQYF,TGCAGCGCCGATAGCGCTACTAGCACAGATACGCAGTATTTT
TRBJ2-1,-,TRBD2,TRBV4-2,CASSQDMIGREAVNEQFF,TGTGCCAGCAGCCAAGATATGATTGGGCGGGAGGCCGTAAATGAGCAGTTCTTC
TRBJ2-1,-,-,TRBV9,CASSVGDYNEQFF,TGTGCCAGCAGCGTAGGGGACTACAATGAGCAGTTCTTC
TRBJ2-7,-,TRBD2,TRBV5-4,CASSLGTSGKRNYEQYF,TGTGCCAGCAGCTTGGGGACTAGCGGTAAAAGAAACTACGAGCAGTACTTC
TRBJ2-7,-,-,TRBV2,CASSVAGYEQYF,TGTGCCAGCAGTGTCGCCGGGTACGAGCAGTACTTC
TRBJ1-1,-,TRBD1,TRBV27,CASRRGRNTEAFF,TGTGCCAGCAGGAGGGGGCGGAACACTGAAGCTTTCTTT
TRBJ2-7,-,TRBD1,TRBV29-1,CSVGVEAGGGYEQYF,TGCAGCGTTGGGGTGGAAGCAGGGGGCGGCTACGAGCAGTACTTC
TRBJ2-2,-,-,TRBV9,CASSPTRRNTGELFF,TGTGCCAGCAGCCCAACTAGAAGAAACACCGGGGAGCTGTTTTTT
TRBJ2-1,-,TRBD1,TRBV7-8,CASSLSDRANEQFF,TGTGCCAGCAGCTTATCGGACAGGGCCAATGAGCAGTTCTTC
TRBJ2-1,-,-,TRBV28,CASSLSVWGAVGNEQFF,TGTGCCAGCAGTTTATCGGTTTGGGGGGCGGTAGGGAATGAGCAGTTCTTC
TRBJ1-2,-,-,TRBV21-1,CASSKGRSGEEDYGYTF,TGTGCCAGCAGCAAAGGCCGGTCGGGGGAGGAAGACTATGGCTACACCTTC
TRBJ2-3,-,TRBD2,TRBV9,CASSAATSGADTQYF,TGTGCCAGCAGCGCGGCGACTAGCGGGGCAGATACGCAGTATTTT
TRBJ1-1,-,-,TRBV19,CASSINRRMNTEAFF,TGTGCCAGTAGTATCAACAGGCGGATGAACACTGAAGCTTTCTTT
TRBJ2-3,-,TRBD1,TRBV28,CASSPPYPSDRASTDTQYF,TGTGCCAGCAGTCCGCCCTACCCCTCGGACAGGGCTAGCACAGATACGCAGTATTTT
TRBJ2-5,-,TRBD2,TRBV7-6,CASSQESGRQETQYF,TGTGCCAGCAGCCAAGAAAGCGGGAGACAAGAGACCCAGTACTTC
TRBJ2-7,-,-,TRBV7-9,CASSFRVSYEQYF,TGTGCCAGCAGCTTCAGAGTGTCGTACGAGCAGTACTTC
TRBJ1-2,-,-,TRBV2,CASRGPGTTHGYTF,TGTGCCAGCAGGGGCCCCGGGACTACCCATGGCTACACCTTC
TRBJ2-1,-,TRBD2,TRBV28,CASSLLGLAGGSSYNEQFF,TGTGCCAGCAGTTTATTAGGGCTAGCGGGGGGAAGCTCCTACAATGAGCAGTTCTTC
TRBJ2-2,-,TRBD2,TRBV25-1,CASHRGENTGELFF,TGTGCCAGCCACCGGGGGGAGAACACCGGGGAGCTGTTTTTT
TRBJ1-3,-,TRBD1,TRBV28,CASSFGTGVKDTIYF,TGTGCCAGCAGTTTTGGGACAGGAGTAAAGGACACCATATATTTT
TRBJ2-4,-,TRBD2,TRBV2,CASSEAVGLAVAKNIQYF,TGTGCCAGCAGTGAAGCGGTAGGCCTAGCGGTAGCCAAAAACATTCAGTACTTC
TRBJ2-3,-,-,TRBV29-1,CSVEGVKQIPATDTQYF,TGCAGCGTTGAGGGAGTAAAACAGATCCCGGCCACAGATACGCAGTATTTT
TRBJ2-7,-,-,TRBV27,CASSFGGTYEQYF,TGTGCCAGCAGTTTCGGAGGGACCTACGAGCAGTACTTC
TRBJ2-1,-,-,TRBV9,CASSPRNNEQFF,TGTGCCAGCAGCCCCCGGAACAATGAGCAGTTCTTC
TRBJ2-7,-,-,TRBV2,CASSGAGSYEQYF,TGTGCCAGCTCTGGCGCGGGCTCCTACGAGCAGTACTTC
TRBJ2-7,-,TRBD1,TRBV6-6,CASSARPGQRYEQYF,TGTGCCAGCAGTGCCAGACCGGGACAGAGATACGAGCAGTACTTC
TRBJ2-1,-,TRBD1,TRBV27,CASTLVGTGNNEQFF,TGTGCCAGCACCCTTGTCGGGACAGGGAACAATGAGCAGTTCTTC
TRBJ2-1,-,-,TRBV27,CASSLGHEQFF,TGTGCCAGCAGTTTAGGTCATGAGCAGTTCTTC